A single T cell receptor beta chain is shown here with its context. These data belong to a study of T-cell reconstitution after alpha-beta-depleted transplantation in children. Construction of the TCRbeta library involved unique molecular identifiers. MiXCR was run by TCRdb on the PCR reads, yielding one entry per CDR3 protein. The table includes 190,000 or so distinct CDR3 sequences, less than 8% detected once. Per the germline V gene, CDR1 is SQVTM and CDR2 is ANQGSEA. This CDR3 contains 12 residues. Trimming cost V 6 bases and J 9 bases, with 15 bases left between them. The starting material was PBMCs from the stem cell graft donor, obtained from the stem cell graft. The sequence was collected from a human donor who donated a stem cell graft to a child with Wiskott-Aldrich syndrome. V usage is TRBV29-1 and J usage is TRBJ2-1; possible D gene TRBD2, 6 bases. CDR3 protein: CSVRLAAGEQFF. The CDR3 region has the DNA TGCAGCGTGAGACTCGCAGCGGGTGAGCAGTTCTTC.